The TCR beta chain described here comes from a study of tumor-infiltrating lymphocytes in primary liver carcinoma. Study-wide background: The tumors, T1-T3 N0M0 lesions, were roughly 4.2 to 10 cm across. The study, taken as a whole, reports: Significantly larger top-250-clone fractions were found in tumors than in blood (p = 0.039).

This CDR3 contains 12 residues. The germline V gene encodes CDR1 SQVTM and CDR2 ANQGSEA. V was shortened by 4 bases and J by 4 bases, with 11 bases between the two germline ends. With a constant-region primer, TCR beta cDNA was made from about 0.5 ug of total RNA. Each TCR beta library was derived from three nested multiplex PCR rounds that employed slightly modified ARM-PCR. The two initial PCR rounds, nine to eleven cycles each, used TRBV1-TRBV30 forward and C-beta reverse primers. Each CDR3 protein is one row after TCRdb ran MiXCR on the multiplex PCR reads. The data contain about 37,000 distinct CDR3 sequences, 75% of them seen just once; the ten biggest clones take up 35% to 40%. Without any cell sorting, roughly 17-31 mg of bulk tissue yielded co-extracted RNA and DNA. This clonotype was found many times. Its specificity is unknown.

The sequence came from a man between 40 and 49 years old with primary liver carcinoma and hepatitis B virus infection. The sample consisted of tumor-adjacent normal liver tissue. The chain has TRBV29-1 and TRBJ2-7; D is perhaps TRBD1 (6 bases). In DNA, the CDR3 is TGCAGCGTTGCCTCAGGGGATTACGAGCAGTACTTC. It translates to CSVASGDYEQYF.